This T cell receptor (beta chain) was documented in a study of cytomegalovirus exposure and HLA in healthy donors (dated by TCRdb to about 2017). Regarding the study in general: According to an earlier analysis of 587 of the donors, about 179 million T cells yielded 95 million to 140 million unique TCR beta sequences and 276 Gb of sequence data. An early release that covered more than 550 HLA-typed donors contained approximately 300 gigabases of sequencing data and some 87 million unique TCR sequences. Of the roughly 400 genotyped donors, over 70% fell in the genetic ancestry cluster associated with self-reported Caucasian donors. The aim of the study was to test whether cataloging public T cell receptors could identify signatures of past pathogen exposure. The study used immunosequencing to profile the T cell repertoires of more than 650 subjects and linked those repertoires to cytomegalovirus serostatus. Besides the first cohort of around 670 subjects, a separate validation cohort made up of 120 or so different subjects was used. The study combined high-throughput TCR immunosequencing, statistical association of individual TCRs with disease status, and machine learning to predict cytomegalovirus infection status. To study patterns of TCR occurrence, a later analysis re-analyzed previously published TCR beta repertoires from around 670 donors and added high-resolution HLA genotyping. Rather than drawing on any new phenotypic data, the later analysis identified candidate immune exposures from TCR beta sequences and the way those sequences occurred across donors. An earlier analysis of around 580 of the donors used high-throughput TCR beta sequencing to judge whether each TCR beta V gene segment behaved as functional or pseudogenic. Donor age, sex, ethnicity and CMV serostatus were collected together with the repertoire data. A later genetic analysis took genome-wide SNP genotypes for about three fifths of the roughly 700 donors and used that subset as a discovery cohort. All discovery cohort repertoires had been generated on a single sequencing platform. HLA typing included class I and class II loci at four-digit resolution. Typing coverage varied by locus: roughly 629-640 donors for A, B, C, DRB1 and DQB1; approximately 560 for DQA1; more than 600 for DPA1; roughly 450 for DPB1. Because of strong linkage in the cohort, 5 or 6 DR-DQ haplotypes were treated as single units for association and clustering. Among roughly 400 genotyped donors of the cohort, an average of roughly 230,000 unique TCR beta nucleotide sequences was sequenced per donor, of which roughly 17% were non-productive.

Points the paper makes about the study in general: Approximately 16 rarely observed V segments, including chromosome 9 orphons, were excluded from the earlier analysis of about 610 of the donors because counts were too low. According to a later analysis, most CMV-associated TCR beta chains appeared to be HLA-restricted, and the HLA associations seemed to be driven largely by CMV exposure. The authors suggested that the approach could potentially be generalized to other disease states and immunological phenotypes. In vitro tests confirmed that three of the cytomegalovirus-associated TCR beta chains recognize cytomegalovirus antigens. Because the 87-base-pair reads could not distinguish some IMGT-functional V segments, including TRBV6-2 and TRBV6-3, those segments were excluded. A later analysis associated about 17,000 TCR beta sequences with specific HLA alleles at a false discovery rate of 0.05. Broadly in line with IMGT annotations, most TCR beta V segments showed up in productive rearrangements about 90% or about 30% of the time in an earlier analysis of several hundred of the donors. In a later analysis, the rate of TCR association differed among HLA loci, with DRB1 alleles having the most associated TCRs and HLA-C alleles having the fewest. For the cohort, immune exposure information was limited to CMV serostatus. A later genetic analysis associated a missense DCLRE1C variant with V-gene and J-gene trimming of TCR beta chains, and an independent cohort replicated the association. In this cohort, only TCR beta chains were sequenced, and detectable features were limited by the absence of alpha or paired-chain data. A further reported finding was that TCR beta sequences accurately predicted the HLA-A and HLA-B alleles for most subjects in the first cohort. When HLA alleles, especially DR and DQ, strongly co-occurred, TCR associations were difficult to assign to individual alleles. Compared with equally common non-associated chains, HLA-associated TCR beta chains in a later analysis were more clonally expanded and had lower generation probabilities. Most TCR sequences were observed very rarely across donors, whereas some public TCRs were present in many individuals. Because some donors lacked HLA typing at each locus, the association tests relied only on the typed subset. In a later analysis, several top co-occurrence clusters were reported to appear linked to parvovirus B19, influenza, CMV and Epstein-Barr virus. The presence/absence analyses assumed that sequencing depth was roughly uniform across donors, and that assumption may not be true. The classifier was reported to diagnose cytomegalovirus status with high specificity and sensitivity in both the original and validation cohorts. A total of fewer than 200 TCR beta chains were listed by the study as associated with cytomegalovirus. A later genetic analysis reported fewer N-insertions in productive TCRs among donors in an Asian-associated ancestry cluster than the approximately 700-donor mean. The sequencing pipeline was judged likely to have produced a cluster of highly shared sequence variants as a technical artifact. Linkage disequilibrium might explain the correlated functional status among segregating V segments, but an unknown experimental factor could not be ruled out.

Preparation of the library involved the immunoSEQ multiplex PCR assay. For the multiplex PCR, a mixture combining 60 forward primers for TCR Vbeta segments and 13 reverse primers for TCR Jbeta segments was used. The CDR3 region of rearranged TCR beta genes was amplified from genomic DNA by a multiplex PCR assay. Amplified TCR beta libraries were sequenced as 87-base-pair reads on the Illumina HiSeq System. The study's processing was this. Across the 500 to 850 repertoires, a later analysis counted approximately 75 million unique TCR beta chains, 9.5 million to 12 million of which were shared by at least two donors. To remove PCR and sequencing errors, raw reads were error-corrected and collapsed into unique sequences using a nearest-neighbor algorithm that merged closely related sequences. V, D and J gene segments were assigned by aligning CDR3 sequences to IMGT reference sequences. For a sequence to be retained, a match of at least six nucleotides to both a V gene segment and a J gene segment was required. Rearrangements were called productive when the CDR3 lacked stop codons and stayed in frame with V and J; all others were non-productive. CDR3 was defined by IMGT convention, running from the second conserved V-encoded cysteine to the conserved J-encoded phenylalanine. Sequences without an unambiguous match to a single V gene segment were excluded from the earlier analysis of over 500 of the donors. In an earlier analysis of several hundred of the donors, V segments were called functional above 56.7% productive rearrangements and were called segregating when the between-donor standard deviation exceeded 5%. A statistical classification framework was developed to diagnose cytomegalovirus status using the catalog of TCR beta chain sequences. V and J gene assignment, in a later analysis, came from comparing TCR nucleotide sequences with IMGT/GENE-DB human TR gene sequences. A later analysis assigned CDR3 sequences and most-parsimonious VDJ recombination scenarios with the TCRdist pipeline. A later analysis defined each TCR beta chain by its CDR3 amino acid sequence plus V-gene family, and excluded reads lacking a unique V-gene family. In a later analysis, fewer than 600 highly shared, low-generation-probability nucleotide sequences were removed to address suspected cross-contamination and a sequencing artifact. A later analysis calculated a clonal expansion index for each public chain from normalized within-repertoire ranks of inferred template counts. A later analysis computed generation probabilities with a VDJ recombination model fitted to out-of-frame rearrangements, and checked the results against IGoR. In a later analysis, TCR-TCR, TCR-HLA and TCR-CMV co-occurrence was scored with hypergeometric tests, and a repertoire-size bias correction was applied to TCR pairs. In a later analysis, false discovery rates were estimated by permuting HLA or CMV assignments 20 times. In a later analysis, co-occurring TCRs were grouped with DBSCAN, and TCRdist sequence similarity was added when clustering was performed within HLA-allele-positive subsets. Repertoires with fewer than 30,000 or more than 120,000 public chains, plus five repertoires with anomalous nucleotide sharing, were excluded from co-occurrence clustering. This is the immuneACCESS table as TCRdb keeps it, with only in-frame sequences that have V and J called. A part of the clones is gone; compared with another copy, unresolved V genes explain less than half, and the rest is unexplained. V and J calls and clone size are given by that table; D and trimming were obtained from the DNA. This sample's table carries about 170,000 clones. About 0.79% of the sample comes from the top ten.

A word on this clone: It lacks a known antigen.

In the germline V gene (reference sequence), CDR1 corresponds to MNHNY and CDR2 to SVGAGI. The CDR3 holds 15 amino acids from the cysteine to the phenylalanine. Only the CDR3 part of the read is kept: 45 bases, read in frame from the first base. V loses 6 bases at its end and J loses 2 bases; junction bases beyond the gene matches: 6. The cohort was made up of about 610 healthy bone marrow donors. Cohort members were all nominally healthy when sampled, although unrecorded immune exposures were likely present. The donor was CMV seropositive and belonged to the group of 250 to 300 seropositive cohort members. Each donor provided a peripheral blood sample, and peripheral blood mononuclear cells were used for TCR beta sequencing. The Qiagen DNeasy Blood Extraction Kit was used to extract genomic DNA from the blood cell samples.

The receptor was isolated from a woman aged 18 to 35 in good health and CMV-seropositive. In this chain, TRBV6-6 is recombined with TRBJ1-4, and TRBD1 matches 7 of the central bases. What was sequenced was PBMCs. The nucleotide sequence is TGTGCCAGCAGCTACCTACAGGGGACTAATGAAAAACTGTTTTTT. Translated, it reads CASSYLQGTNEKLFF.